This is a list of T cell receptor beta chains from one sample in a study of T cell repertoires in aging, cancer and after chemotherapy. TCRdb reanalysed the multiplex PCR reads using MiXCR and keeps one entry per CDR3 protein. The data show almost 9,500 distinct CDR3 sequences, 30% to 40% seen once. The sample was blood. These receptors were taken from a human donor in good health. Each CDR3 is given with its conserved first and last residue. Each record gives: J gene, clone size, V gene, D gene, CDR3 protein, CDR3 DNA. The D gene is left open where the match is weak. A clone size is listed for some rows: how often the clone was seen (once, few, many), or a class if it is expanded.

TRBJ2-1 | - | TRBV7-2 | - | CASSLLTWGREEQFF | TGTGCCAGCAGCTTGTTGACATGGGGGCGGGAGGAGCAGTTCTTC
TRBJ1-3 | - | TRBV20-1 | - | CSASPIGSGNTIYF | TGCAGTGCTTCCCCCATTGGCTCTGGAAACACCATATATTTT
TRBJ1-2 | medium-sized | TRBV7-6 | - | CASSSRAGDYGYTF | TGTGCCAGCAGCTCCAGGGCCGGAGACTATGGCTACACCTTC
TRBJ2-1 | - | TRBV30 | - | CAWLLINEQFF | TGTGCCTGGCTGTTAATTAATGAGCAGTTCTTC
TRBJ2-2 | - | TRBV6-4 | TRBD2 | CASSPGGANTGELFF | TGTGCCAGCAGTCCCGGGGGGGCGAACACCGGGGAGCTGTTTTTT
TRBJ2-2 | - | TRBV6-5 | TRBD1 | CASSPRQGMEMFF | TGTGCCAGCAGTCCCCGACAGGGGATGGAGATGTTTTTT
TRBJ1-4 | few | TRBV6-1 | TRBD1 | CASSGQGGSATNEKLFF | TGTGCCAGCAGCGGACAGGGAGGCTCGGCGACTAATGAAAAACTGTTTTTT
TRBJ2-2 | - | TRBV20-1 | TRBD1 | CSAREIQGTGELFF | TGCAGTGCTAGAGAAATACAGGGGACCGGGGAGCTGTTTTTT
TRBJ1-2 | - | TRBV5-6 | TRBD1 | CASSLVATGNNYGYTF | TGTGCCAGCAGCTTGGTAGCGACAGGGAATAACTATGGCTACACCTTC
TRBJ2-2 | few | TRBV6-4 | TRBD1 | CASRPQGATGELFF | TGTGCCAGCAGGCCCCAGGGGGCCACCGGGGAGCTGTTTTTT
TRBJ2-5 | - | TRBV29-1 | - | CSVDGGAAGETQYF | TGCAGCGTTGACGGGGGCGCTGCCGGGGAGACCCAGTACTTC
TRBJ1-2 | few | TRBV4-3 | - | CASSHIGTADAYGYTF | TGCGCCAGCAGCCATATAGGGACCGCGGATGCATATGGCTACACCTTC
TRBJ2-3 | few | TRBV30 | - | CAWSISRLGQYF | TGTGCCTGGAGTATAAGTAGGTTAGGGCAGTATTTT
TRBJ2-3 | - | TRBV19 | - | CASSIAWGQGRTDTQYF | TGTGCCAGTAGTATTGCGTGGGGTCAGGGAAGGACAGATACGCAGTATTTT
TRBJ2-1 | - | TRBV28 | - | CASSRDGYEQFF | TGTGCCAGCAGTCGTGACGGGTATGAGCAGTTCTTC
TRBJ2-3 | - | TRBV7-2 | - | CASSLFTDTQYF | TGTGCCAGCAGCTTATTCACGGATACGCAGTATTTT
TRBJ1-2 | - | TRBV30 | - | CASQGGGNYGYTF | TGTGCCTCCCAAGGGGGGGGAAACTATGGCTACACCTTC
TRBJ1-1 | - | TRBV7-2 | TRBD1 | CASSSNRGDTEAFF | TGTGCCAGCAGCTCAAACAGGGGGGACACTGAAGCTTTCTTT
TRBJ2-7 | few | TRBV6-6 | - | CASSYSGALGDEQYF | TGTGCCAGCAGTTACTCAGGGGCCCTAGGCGACGAGCAGTACTTC
TRBJ1-6 | - | TRBV5-6 | - | CASSLGATYNSPLHF | TGTGCCAGCAGCTTGGGTGCCACCTATAATTCACCCCTCCACTTT
TRBJ1-1 | - | TRBV7-2 | TRBD1 | CASSSRDRMKTFF | TGTGCCAGCAGCTCCCGGGACAGGATGAAAACTTTCTTT
TRBJ2-3 | few | TRBV5-4 | - | CASSVDRAVDTQYF | TGTGCCAGCAGCGTGGACCGGGCAGTGGATACGCAGTATTTT
TRBJ1-2 | - | TRBV28 | - | CASSLDGIYGYTF | TGTGCCAGCAGTTTAGACGGGATCTATGGCTACACCTTC
TRBJ1-2 | - | TRBV7-9 | - | CASSPDHEGFGVYGYTF | TGTGCCAGCAGCCCCGACCATGAGGGTTTCGGGGTGTATGGCTACACCTTC
TRBJ2-7 | - | TRBV6-6 | - | CASSYPRGSPYEQYF | TGTGCCAGCAGTTACCCCCGTGGCAGCCCCTACGAGCAGTACTTC
TRBJ2-5 | once | TRBV20-1 | - | CSARDLAGAETQYF | TGCAGTGCTAGAGATCTGGCGGGGGCGGAGACCCAGTACTTC
TRBJ2-2 | - | TRBV6-6 | TRBD1 | CASSPGQGDTGELFF | TGTGCCAGCAGTCCGGGACAGGGTGACACCGGGGAGCTGTTTTTT
TRBJ2-5 | - | TRBV6-1 | TRBD1 | CASIAGGSQETQYF | TGTGCCAGCATCGCAGGGGGTTCCCAAGAGACCCAGTACTTC
TRBJ1-4 | few | TRBV19 | TRBD1 | CASYGTESNEKLFF | TGTGCCAGTTACGGGACAGAGTCTAATGAAAAACTGTTTTTT
TRBJ2-3 | - | TRBV7-9 | TRBD2 | CASSQASGGSDTQYF | TGTGCCAGCAGCCAGGCTAGCGGGGGATCAGATACGCAGTATTTT
TRBJ1-5 | - | TRBV7-9 | TRBD1 | CASSLGGTDLNQPQHF | TGTGCCAGCAGCTTAGGCGGGACAGATTTAAATCAGCCCCAGCATTTT
TRBJ2-5 | few | TRBV7-2 | TRBD2 | CASSPRLVAGGETQYF | TGTGCCAGCAGCCCCCGGTTGGTAGCGGGGGGGGAGACCCAGTACTTC
TRBJ2-3 | few | TRBV20-1 | TRBD1 | CSARSYRGRADTQYF | TGCAGTGCTAGATCCTACAGGGGGCGAGCAGATACGCAGTATTTT
TRBJ2-3 | - | TRBV6-5 | TRBD1 | CASSAGDRDTDTQYF | TGTGCCAGCAGCGCAGGGGACAGGGACACAGATACGCAGTATTTT
TRBJ2-5 | medium-sized | TRBV7-9 | TRBD2 | CASRSGDATQYF | TGTGCCAGCAGGAGCGGGGACGCGACCCAGTACTTC
TRBJ1-6 | - | TRBV12-3/TRBV12-4 | TRBD1 | CASSHGTGGWSPLHF | TGTGCCAGCAGTCACGGGACAGGGGGGTGGTCACCCCTCCACTTT
TRBJ1-4 | - | TRBV27 | - | CASSRDYNEKLFF | TGTGCCAGCAGTCGGGACTATAATGAAAAACTGTTTTTT
TRBJ1-1 | - | TRBV28 | - | CASNLQGYTEAFF | TGTGCCAGCAATCTCCAGGGTTACACTGAAGCTTTCTTT
TRBJ1-2 | few | TRBV5-6 | - | CASSLFGDNYGYTF | TGTGCCAGCAGCTTGTTTGGGGATAACTATGGCTACACCTTC
TRBJ2-2 | once | TRBV5-6 | TRBD2 | CASSQPGLAGVGELFF | TGTGCCAGCAGCCAACCGGGACTAGCGGGGGTCGGGGAGCTGTTTTTT
TRBJ2-3 | few | TRBV6-4 | - | CASSDYGLTDTQYF | TGTGCCAGCAGTGACTACGGGCTTACAGATACGCAGTATTTT
TRBJ1-1 | - | TRBV7-2 | - | CASSLAKGHGEAFF | TGTGCCAGCAGCTTGGCCAAGGGACACGGTGAAGCTTTCTTT
TRBJ1-2 | - | TRBV19 | TRBD1 | CASSIAGDRGLIYGYTF | TGTGCCAGTAGTATAGCAGGGGACAGGGGGCTCATCTATGGCTACACCTTC
TRBJ1-2 | - | TRBV5-1 | TRBD1 | CASSLVPGGKYGYTF | TGCGCCAGCAGCTTGGTTCCAGGGGGCAAGTATGGCTACACCTTC
TRBJ2-6 | few | TRBV14 | TRBD1 | CASSLDRGAGANVLTF | TGTGCCAGCAGCCTGGACAGGGGGGCTGGGGCCAACGTCCTGACTTTC
TRBJ2-5 | few | TRBV7-2 | - | CASSPKGRISETQYF | TGTGCCAGCAGCCCGAAAGGGAGGATTTCAGAGACCCAGTACTTC
TRBJ1-5 | - | TRBV6-5 | TRBD1 | CASRTARTGGLYSNQPQHF | TGTGCCAGCAGGACAGCCCGGACAGGGGGACTCTATAGCAATCAGCCCCAGCATTTT
TRBJ1-6 | - | TRBV4-2 | - | CASSQGIGPYNSPLHF | TGTGCCAGCAGCCAAGGAATAGGCCCCTATAATTCACCCCTCCACTTT
TRBJ2-5 | once | TRBV12-3/TRBV12-4 | TRBD2 | CASSFGRGAQETQYF | TGTGCCAGCAGTTTTGGGCGGGGGGCCCAAGAGACCCAGTACTTC
TRBJ2-6 | few | TRBV5-6 | - | CASRGVIGANVLTF | TGTGCCAGCAGGGGGGTGATTGGGGCCAACGTCCTGACTTTC
TRBJ1-6 | few | TRBV20-1 | TRBD1 | CSATGEGSPLHF | TGCAGTGCGACAGGGGAGGGTTCACCCCTCCACTTT
TRBJ1-2 | - | TRBV7-3 | TRBD1 | CASSPGQGFGGYTF | TGTGCCAGCAGCCCGGGACAGGGGTTTGGTGGCTACACCTTC
TRBJ2-2 | few | TRBV30 | - | CAWNSQNTGELFF | TGTGCCTGGAATAGCCAGAACACCGGGGAGCTGTTTTTT
TRBJ2-1 | - | TRBV19 | - | CASSISGGPWNEQFF | TGTGCCAGTAGTATCTCTGGGGGGCCGTGGAATGAGCAGTTCTTC
TRBJ1-2 | - | TRBV5-6 | - | CASSVPTGFAYGYTF | TGTGCCAGCAGCGTACCCACAGGGTTCGCCTATGGCTACACCTTC
TRBJ2-3 | - | TRBV5-4 | TRBD2 | CASSLFLAGVADTQYF | TGTGCCAGCAGCTTGTTCCTAGCGGGGGTGGCAGATACGCAGTATTTT
TRBJ1-1 | few | TRBV12-3/TRBV12-4 | TRBD1 | CASSFTGEHTEAFF | TGTGCCAGCAGTTTCACAGGGGAACACACTGAAGCTTTCTTT
TRBJ2-5 | - | TRBV7-2 | TRBD1 | CASSLITGARETQYF | TGTGCCAGCAGCTTAATAACAGGGGCCCGAGAGACCCAGTACTTC